These 23 T cell receptor beta chains originate from one sample sequenced in a study of T cell responses to AZD1222 COVID-19 vaccine. Generated by immunoSEQ multiplex PCR, the TCRdb table keeps only in-frame clones and is missing some. This table holds about 150,000 clones, 80% to 95% found once. This material consisted of peripheral blood, taken on day 0 of AZD1222 vaccination. The receptor source for this set is an adult in good health.

The genes are TRBV5-1 and TRBJ1-3; D unresolved. Between the trimmed V and J ends, which lost 4 bases and 0 bases, there was a span of 11 bases. The CDR3 has 15 residues. The germline V gene has CDR1 SGHRS and CDR2 YFSETQ. The CDR3 region is CASSPLGSSGNTIYF. CDR3 nucleotides: TGCGCCAGCAGCCCTCTCGGTAGCTCTGGAAACACCATATATTTT.

The rearrangement uses TRBV10-3 and TRBJ2-1; possibly TRBD2 for D (6 bases). The V gene's germline CDR1 is ENHRY and CDR2 SYGVKD. The CDR3 runs 19 residues. CDR3 region: CATLPFKILATPSYNEQFF. CDR3 in DNA: TGTGCTACCCTGCCCTTTAAAATCCTAGCGACGCCATCCTACAATGAGCAGTTCTTC.

The rearrangement joins TRBV6-5 to TRBJ1-2; D possibly corresponds to TRBD1 (5 bases). Trimming cost V 2 bases and J 0 bases, with 13 bases left between them. CDR1 and CDR2 (germline): MNHEY, SVGAGI. The CDR3 runs to 16 residues. This chain's CDR3 is CASSYVGTAPNYGYTF. CDR3 nucleotide sequence: TGTGCCAGCAGTTACGTCGGGACGGCGCCTAACTATGGCTACACCTTC.

The chain links TRBV5-4 to TRBJ2-7; 7 nucleotides match TRBD2. J was trimmed by 2 bases and V by 0 bases; bases with no gene match: 5. CDR1 is SGHNT, CDR2 YYREEE, per germline (reference sequence). The CDR3 totals 15 residues. The CDR3 coding sequence is TGTGCCAGCAGCTTGGGGGCTGCGGGAGCCTACGAGCAGTACTTC. It encodes CASSLGAAGAYEQYF.

The chain combines TRBV7-9 with TRBJ1-6; D is possibly TRBD1 (5 bases). This CDR3 spans 14 amino acids. The germline gives CDR1 SEHNR, CDR2 FQNEAQ (reference sequence). The ends were cut back, 5 bases at V and 9 bases at J, with 14 bases in the middle. The CDR3 bases are TGTGCCAGCAGCCGAGGGGTTGTCGGTTCACCCCTCCACTTT. Encoded protein: CASSRGVVGSPLHF.

The chain employs TRBV19 and TRBJ1-4, with TRBD1 matching 10 bases. J was trimmed by 0 bases and V by 5 bases; bases with no gene match: 6. Per germline, CDR1 LNHDA and CDR2 SQIVND (reference sequence). The CDR3 extends over 17 amino acids. For the CDR3, the DNA is TGTGCCAGTAGTGGCCGGGACAGGGGACCAACTAATGAAAAACTGTTTTTT. This sequence encodes CASSGRDRGPTNEKLFF.

The chain links TRBV11-3 to TRBJ2-5; D is ambiguous. The germline gives CDR1 SGHNT, CDR2 YENEEA. CDR3 size: 13 residues. The V end was cut by 2 bases, the J end by 4 bases, with 8 bases between. DNA of the CDR3: TGTGCCAGCAGCTTAACCGGTATAGAGACCCAGTACTTC. Translating gives CASSLTGIETQYF.

The chain employs TRBV9 and TRBJ2-3; no reliable D call. Per the germline V gene, CDR1 is SGDLS and CDR2 is YYNGEE. The CDR3 totals 12 residues. V lost 1 base and J 5 bases, leaving 5 bases between the germline ends. The CDR3, as DNA: TGTGCCAGCAGCGTACTGGGAGATACGCAGTATTTT. The encoded protein is CASSVLGDTQYF.

This chain joins TRBV6-2 or TRBV6-3 and TRBJ2-3; 8 bases map to TRBD1. Losses at the gene ends were 5 bases for V and 3 bases for J; bases not matched to a gene: 16. The germline V gene has CDR1 MNHEY and CDR2 SVGEGT. The CDR3 length is 18 residues. CDR3 sequence reads: CASSNPTRGRFRTDTQYF. The CDR3 bases are TGTGCCAGCAGTAATCCTACCAGGGGGCGGTTTAGAACAGATACGCAGTATTTT.

The chain couples TRBV19 to TRBJ2-7, with TRBD1 matching 10 bases. The CDR3 totals 14 residues. After removal of 6 bases from V and 7 bases from J, the junction contained 9 bases not matched to a gene. Germline CDR1 reads LNHDA; CDR2 reads SQIVND (reference sequence). CDR3: CASRNRQGANEQYF. The CDR3 DNA sequence: TGTGCCAGTAGAAACAGACAGGGGGCGAATGAGCAGTACTTC.

Points on this clone: Mismatch with germline at one junction end may stem from a read error. This rearrangement joins TRBV27 to TRBJ2-3; D remains unclear. This CDR3 contains 16 residues. Germline V gene sequence: CDR1 MNHEY, CDR2 SMNVEV (reference sequence). CDR3: CASSLTVPLSTYTQYF. DNA for the CDR3: TGTGCCAGCAGTCTAACCGTCCCACTAAGCACATATACGCAGTATTTT.

The chain combines TRBV19 with TRBJ1-1; D unclear. Looked up from germline, CDR1 is LNHDA and CDR2 is SQIVND (reference sequence). This CDR3 contains 15 residues. V was shortened by 6 bases and J by 3 bases, with 17 bases between the two germline ends. The CDR3 nucleotides read TGTGCCAGTAGATTCAGCGGACCTCGAGACACTGAAGCTTTCTTT. Translated, it gives CASRFSGPRDTEAFF.

The V and J genes are TRBV11-2 and TRBJ2-7, with 8 positions matching TRBD2. Unmatched junction bases numbered 8, after V lost 7 bases and J lost 3 bases. The CDR3 totals 14 residues. Germline values: CDR1 SGHAT, CDR2 FQNNGV. DNA for the CDR3: TGTGCCAGCAATTCCGCCGGGACTAGCTACGAGCAGTACTTC. It is translated as CASNSAGTSYEQYF.

J is TRBJ1-6 and V is TRBV6-6; 10 positions agree with TRBD1. The length of the CDR3 is 15 residues. The V gene end was trimmed by 7 bases and the J gene end by 9 bases; junction bases not matched to a gene: 9. Germline CDR1 is MNHNY and CDR2 is SVGAGI (reference sequence). Written as DNA, the CDR3 is TGTGCCAGCACAGACAGGGGGCAGGCGGCTTCACCCCTCCACTTT. Its protein is CASTDRGQAASPLHF.

This chain links TRBV5-1 with TRBJ1-1; perhaps TRBD1 as D (6 bases). V was trimmed by 6 bases and J by 4 bases, leaving 19 bases between them. The CDR3 loop spans 15 amino acids. Germline CDR1 and CDR2: SGHRS and YFSETQ. The CDR3 is CASMIRGAGVTEAFF. CDR3 nucleotides: TGCGCCAGCATGATTCGGGGGGCAGGAGTCACTGAAGCTTTCTTT.

The V call is TRBV18, the J call TRBJ2-7, with TRBD1 matching 7 bases. This CDR3 has 15 amino acids. Germline CDR1 reads KGHSH; CDR2 reads LQKENI. V trimming: 6 bases; J trimming: 1 base; junction bases outside the gene matches: 9. CDR3 protein: CASSPGQVISYEQYF. The DNA of the CDR3 is TGTGCCAGCTCTCCTGGACAGGTGATATCCTACGAGCAGTACTTC.

This clone is a singleton in its sample. The chain is built from TRBV2 and TRBJ2-3, with D possibly matching TRBD2 (6 bases). Trimming removed 8 bases at V and 3 bases at J, with 12 bases between. CDR3 length equals 13 residues. Germline V lookup: CDR1 SNHLY, CDR2 FYNNEI. The CDR3 region is CASRRETTDTQYF. CDR3 coding DNA: TGTGCCAGCCGACGGGAGACGACAGATACGCAGTATTTT.

The chain carries TRBV7-8 and TRBJ2-1, with 15 nucleotides matching TRBD2. The V gene end was trimmed by 2 bases and the J gene end by 8 bases; junction bases not matched to a gene: 1. The CDR3 runs to 15 residues. CDR1 and CDR2 from the germline V gene are SGHVS and FQNEAQ. CDR3 nucleotide sequence: TGTGCCAGCAGCTTACGGACTAGCGGGGGGGATGAGCAGTTCTTC. Translating it yields CASSLRTSGGDEQFF. Combining the CDR3 with reference TRBV7-8 and TRBJ2-1 gives the whole variable domain GAGVSQSPRYKVAKRGQDVALRCDPISGHVSLFWYQQALGQGPEFLTYFQNEAQLDKSGLPSDRFFAERPEGSVSTLKIQRTQQEDSAVYLCASSLRTSGGDEQFFGPGTRLTVL.

This rearrangement joins TRBV6-5 to TRBJ1-1, with D uncertain. Trimming shortened V by 6 bases and J by 2 bases, and 16 bases separated the two germline ends. There are 15 residues in the CDR3. Germline values: CDR1 MNHEY, CDR2 SVGAGI. In nucleotides, the CDR3 is TGTGCCAGCAGCACCCTTACGTCCGGAAACACTGAAGCTTTCTTT. It is translated as CASSTLTSGNTEAFF.

The chain has TRBV11-3 and TRBJ2-3, with TRBD2 matching 11 bases. Germline V gene lookup returns CDR1 SGHNT and CDR2 YENEEA. The V segment lost 5 bases and the J segment 1 base; nucleotides outside the gene matches: 11. This CDR3 region has 18 residues. CDR3 nucleotides: TGTGCCAGCAGCCAGACTAGCGGGAACTTCGGGGGCACAGATACGCAGTATTTT. Translating gives CASSQTSGNFGGTDTQYF.

This clone was detected only a few times. The genes are TRBV7-9 and TRBJ1-1; no firm D call. The germline gives CDR1 SEHNR, CDR2 FQNEAQ (reference sequence). V was cut by 4 bases and J by 1 base, with 10 bases left in between. The CDR3 totals 14 residues. CDR3 sequence: CASSSATGNTEAFF. The CDR3, as DNA: TGTGCCAGCAGCTCTGCGACGGGGAACACTGAAGCTTTCTTT.

The rearrangement uses TRBV7-2 and TRBJ1-1; a possible D gene is TRBD1 (5 bases). The CDR3 is made up of 15 amino acids. Germline CDR1 and CDR2: SGHTA and FQGNSA. Trimming pared 4 bases from V and 5 bases from J, leaving 17 bases between. This CDR3 is CASSSFGQRGTEAFF. In DNA form, the CDR3 reads TGTGCCAGCAGCTCCTTCGGACAAAGGGGAACTGAAGCTTTCTTT. The entire variable domain, with the rest obtained from reference TRBV7-2 and TRBJ1-1, is as follows: GAGVSQSPSNKVTEKGKDVELRCDPISGHTALYWYRQSLGQGLEFLIYFQGNSAPDKSGLPSDRFSAERTGGSVSTLTIQRTQQEDSAVYLCASSSFGQRGTEAFFGQGTRLTVV.

The V and J genes are TRBV4-1 and TRBJ1-5; D is unclear. Trimming took off 4 bases at V and 9 bases at J, with 16 bases between the two ends. The CDR3 totals 14 residues. Germline V gene sequence: CDR1 MGHRA, CDR2 YSYEKL. In DNA form, the CDR3 reads TGCGCCAGCAGCCTACACTTAGATGGCCGGCCCCAGCATTTT. It yields the protein CASSLHLDGRPQHF.